The text below deals with one T cell receptor beta chain. This receptor's antigen is unknown. Qualities for individual bases were not recorded, and no much larger clone is one base off. Patients with autoimmune disease history or receiving systemic immunosuppression were excluded from the trial. Peripheral blood for TCR sequencing was drawn from every dose cohort at baseline, at cycle 4 day 1 and at cycle 7 day 1. Samples came from an open-label, multicenter, first-in-human phase I dose-escalation trial of ivuxolimab. Adults with locally advanced or metastatic melanoma, renal cell carcinoma, hepatocellular carcinoma or head and neck squamous cell carcinoma were enrolled in the trial. Before TCR sequencing, CD4+ T cells and CD8+ T cells from peripheral blood were sorted into separate populations. For sequencing of the TCRbeta CDR3 region, genomic DNA was extracted from the sorted cells. The immunoSEQ Assay was used to sequence the TCRbeta CDR3 regions. The table comes from immuneACCESS by way of TCRdb, which keeps in-frame sequences with V and J called. Part of the clones is missing from these tables; in studies checked, under half for an unresolved V gene and the rest for unknown reasons. Across this sample there are 80,000 to 100,000 clones, with about 87% seen only once. The top ten constitute around 0.85% of the sample.

The sample is drawn from a study of OX40 agonist ivuxolimab in advanced cancers. At the level of the whole study: Ivuxolimab was an agonistic, fully human IgG2 monoclonal antibody directed against OX40 (CD134), a costimulatory receptor. Intravenous ivuxolimab was administered to patients every 2 weeks at six dose levels: 0.01, 0.1, 0.3, 1.5, 3 and 10 mg/kg. Of the roughly 51 patients in dose escalation, some 20 had hepatocellular carcinoma, approximately 15 had melanoma, 9 had renal cell carcinoma and 9 had head and neck cancer. The dose-escalation cohort was approximately 83% male with a mean age of roughly 62 years, ranging from about 20 to 80. Patients were allowed to have had prior anti-PD-1, anti-PD-L1 or anti-CTLA-4 therapy, and approximately 41% of the dose-escalation patients had previously received checkpoint inhibitors. Partial responses occurred in three dose-escalation patients: two with cutaneous melanoma and one with hepatocellular carcinoma. The purpose of peripheral TCRbeta sequencing was to test whether ivuxolimab changed TCR sequence diversity and led to clonal T-cell expansion. The paper covers the monotherapy dose-escalation part of the phase I ivuxolimab trial, which included N of about 50 patients.

Broad study findings and their caveats: After ivuxolimab, CD8+ T cells had more expanded clones than CD4+ T cells on average. Low levels of normalized T-cell clonal expansion were also shown by some nonresponding patients. In the 0.1-3.0 mg/kg groups, partial responders were among the patients with the lowest normalized peripheral clonal expansion, particularly in CD8+ T cells. The antigen specificity of the peripheral T cells that underwent clonal expansion was not determined. At doses of 0.1 to 3.0 mg/kg, clonal expansion of both CD4+ and CD8+ T cells in blood was seen between baseline and week 6.

Here the sequenced sample was CD4+ or CD8+ T cells sorted from blood, taken in a trial of the OX40 agonist ivuxolimab. This sequence originates from an adult with an advanced solid tumor such as melanoma, head and neck, liver or kidney cancer.

The CDR3: CASRGQPSQPQHF. The DNA reads TGTGCCAGCAGGGGACAGCCAAGTCAGCCCCAGCATTTT. The chain couples TRBV6-1 to TRBJ1-5; TRBD1 aligns with 7 central bases. Germline trimming: 6 bases from V, 6 bases from J; junction bases outside gene matches: 5. Per the germline V gene, MNHNS is the CDR1 and SASEGT is the CDR2. CDR3 length: 13 amino acids, cysteine to phenylalanine. Of the read, only the CDR3 DNA is kept; its 39 bases are in frame from base 1.